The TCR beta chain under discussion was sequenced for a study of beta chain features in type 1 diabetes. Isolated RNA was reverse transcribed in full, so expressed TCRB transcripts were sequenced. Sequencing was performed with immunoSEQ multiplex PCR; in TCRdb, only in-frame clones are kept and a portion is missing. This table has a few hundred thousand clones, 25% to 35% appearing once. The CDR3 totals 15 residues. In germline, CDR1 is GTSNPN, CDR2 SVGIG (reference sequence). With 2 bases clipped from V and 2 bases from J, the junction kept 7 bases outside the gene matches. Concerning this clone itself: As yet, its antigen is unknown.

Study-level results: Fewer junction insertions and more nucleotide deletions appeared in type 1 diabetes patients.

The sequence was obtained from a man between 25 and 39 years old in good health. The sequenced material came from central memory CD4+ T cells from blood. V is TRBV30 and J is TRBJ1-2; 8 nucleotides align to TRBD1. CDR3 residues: CAWSTQGAKNYGYTF. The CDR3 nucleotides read TGTGCCTGGAGTACCCAGGGGGCGAAGAACTATGGCTACACCTTC.